The clone carrying this T cell receptor beta chain was picked up a small number of times. Its antigen is not identified. The sample originates from a study of post-analysis software for immune sequencing data. Study outcomes and limitations: In patients, TRBV5-6, TRBV5-1 and TRBV20-1 belonged to four or five TRBV segments found more frequently than in controls.

The TCR beta cDNA libraries carried unique molecular identifiers. Starting from approximately 0.95 to 9.8 million T cells, the study yielded 500,000 or so cDNA molecules. In TCRdb, the PCR reads were re-called with MiXCR into one record per CDR3 protein. Among 750,000 to 950,000 distinct CDR3 sequences listed, under 70% were seen once. After removal of 6 bases from V and 1 base from J, the junction contained 11 bases not matched to a gene. The CDR3 spans 16 residues. The V gene's germline CDR1 is SNHLY and CDR2 FYNNEI. The chain has TRBV2 and TRBJ1-2; 7 positions match TRBD1. This TCR was sampled from a girl between 10 and 17 years old with multiple sclerosis. Sequencing was done on a sample of blood. The CDR3 nucleotides are TGTGCCAGCAGCCCTACTCGGGACAGAAATAACTATGGCTACACCTTC. Translation gives CASSPTRDRNNYGYTF.